The clone carrying this T cell receptor beta chain appeared a few times. Its antigen remains unidentified. The data derive from a study of T-cell memory formation after mild COVID-19. Overall study findings and caveats: For contracting clones, CD4+ ones sat mainly in CM and EM, CD8+ in EMRA. Clones contracting day 15 to 85 were balanced CD4/CD8; later expanders leaned CD4+.

TCRdb processed the 5' RACE reads anew with MiXCR; each CDR3 protein has one entry. This sample has 150,000 to 200,000 distinct CDR3 sequences; around 13% occur once, and the top ten carry roughly 15%. The sequencing sample was made of PBMCs or a T cell subset sorted from them (not recorded which). This TCR was sampled from an adult woman who had mild COVID-19 (a few samples of this study predate the infection). Cell type and time point are not known.

The CDR3 here is CASSLRVAGVNEQFF. CDR3 coding DNA: TGTGCCAGCAGCTTACGAGTAGCAGGGGTCAATGAGCAGTTCTTC. The chain recombines TRBV7-3 with TRBJ2-1; a possible D gene is TRBD1 (6 bases). Trimming stripped 2 bases from V and 6 bases from J, with 14 bases between. CDR3 length: 15 amino acids. Looked up from germline, CDR1 is SGHTA and CDR2 is FQGTGA.